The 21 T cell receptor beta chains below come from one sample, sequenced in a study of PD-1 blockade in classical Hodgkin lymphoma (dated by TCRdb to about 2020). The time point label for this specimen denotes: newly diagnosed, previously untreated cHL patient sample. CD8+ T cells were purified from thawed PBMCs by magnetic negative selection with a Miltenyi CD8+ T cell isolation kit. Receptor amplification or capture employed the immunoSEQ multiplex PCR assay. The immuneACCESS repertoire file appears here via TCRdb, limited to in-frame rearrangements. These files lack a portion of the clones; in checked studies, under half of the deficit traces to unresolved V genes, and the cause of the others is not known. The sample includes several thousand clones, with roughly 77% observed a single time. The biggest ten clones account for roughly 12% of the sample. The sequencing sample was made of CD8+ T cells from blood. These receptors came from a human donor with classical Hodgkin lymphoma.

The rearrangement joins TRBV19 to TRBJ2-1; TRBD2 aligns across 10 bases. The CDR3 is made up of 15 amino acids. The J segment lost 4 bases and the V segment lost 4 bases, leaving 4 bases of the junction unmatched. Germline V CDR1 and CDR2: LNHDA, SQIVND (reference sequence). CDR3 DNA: TGTGCCAGTAGTACTTGGACTAGCGGTTACAATGAGCAGTTCTTC. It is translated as CASSTWTSGYNEQFF. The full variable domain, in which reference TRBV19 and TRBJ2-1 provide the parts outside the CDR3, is DGGITQSPKYLFRKEGQNVTLSCEQNLNHDAMYWYRQDPGQGLRLIYYSQIVNDFQKGDIAEGYSVSREKKESFPLTVTSAQKNPTAFYLCASSTWTSGYNEQFFGPGTRLTVL.

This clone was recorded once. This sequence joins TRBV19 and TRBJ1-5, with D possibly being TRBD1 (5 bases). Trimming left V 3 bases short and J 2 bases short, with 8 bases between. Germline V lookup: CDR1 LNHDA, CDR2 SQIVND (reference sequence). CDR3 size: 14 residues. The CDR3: CASSMTVGNQPQHF. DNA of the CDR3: TGTGCCAGTAGTATGACAGTGGGCAATCAGCCCCAGCATTTT.

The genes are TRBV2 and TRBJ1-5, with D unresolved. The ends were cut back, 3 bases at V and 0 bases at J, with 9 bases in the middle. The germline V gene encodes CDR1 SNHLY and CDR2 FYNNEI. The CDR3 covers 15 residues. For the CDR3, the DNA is TGTGCCAGCAGTGAGGGTACAGCTAGCAATCAGCCCCAGCATTTT. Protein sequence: CASSEGTASNQPQHF.

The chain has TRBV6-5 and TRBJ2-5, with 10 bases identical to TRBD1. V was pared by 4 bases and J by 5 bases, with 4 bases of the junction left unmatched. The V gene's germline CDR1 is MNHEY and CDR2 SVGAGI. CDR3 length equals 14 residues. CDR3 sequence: CASSWTGGEETQYF. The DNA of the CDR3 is TGTGCCAGCAGTTGGACAGGGGGGGAGGAGACCCAGTACTTC.

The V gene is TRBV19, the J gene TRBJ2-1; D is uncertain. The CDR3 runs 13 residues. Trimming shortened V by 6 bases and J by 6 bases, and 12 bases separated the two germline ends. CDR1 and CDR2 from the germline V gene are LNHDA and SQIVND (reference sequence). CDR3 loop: CASSLEGPNEQFF. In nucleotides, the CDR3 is TGTGCCAGTAGCCTCGAAGGGCCCAATGAGCAGTTCTTC.

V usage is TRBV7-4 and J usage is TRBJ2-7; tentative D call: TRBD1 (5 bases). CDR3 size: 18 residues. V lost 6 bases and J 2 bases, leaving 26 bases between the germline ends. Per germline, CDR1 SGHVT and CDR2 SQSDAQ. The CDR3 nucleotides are TGTGCCAGCAGTTCTCCGGGCCAACCGGACCCGGACACCTACGAGCAGTACTTC. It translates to CASSSPGQPDPDTYEQYF.

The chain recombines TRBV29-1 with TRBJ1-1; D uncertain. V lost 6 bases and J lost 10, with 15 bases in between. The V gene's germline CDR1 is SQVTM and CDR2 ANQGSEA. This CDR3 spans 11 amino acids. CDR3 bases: TGCAGCGTGCCACACCGGGCTGGAGCTTTCTTT. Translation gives CSVPHRAGAFF.

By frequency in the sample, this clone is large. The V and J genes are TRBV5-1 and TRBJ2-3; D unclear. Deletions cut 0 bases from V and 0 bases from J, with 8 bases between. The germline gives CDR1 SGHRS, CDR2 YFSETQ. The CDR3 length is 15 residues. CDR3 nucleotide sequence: TGCGCCAGCAGCTTGGTTACCACTAGCACAGATACGCAGTATTTT. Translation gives CASSLVTTSTDTQYF.

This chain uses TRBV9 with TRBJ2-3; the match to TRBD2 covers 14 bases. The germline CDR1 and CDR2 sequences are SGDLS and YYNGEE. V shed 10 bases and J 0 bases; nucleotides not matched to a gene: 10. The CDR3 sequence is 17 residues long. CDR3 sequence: CASTTSGREGSTDTQYF. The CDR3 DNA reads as TGTGCCTCAACGACTAGCGGGAGGGAGGGAAGCACAGATACGCAGTATTTT.

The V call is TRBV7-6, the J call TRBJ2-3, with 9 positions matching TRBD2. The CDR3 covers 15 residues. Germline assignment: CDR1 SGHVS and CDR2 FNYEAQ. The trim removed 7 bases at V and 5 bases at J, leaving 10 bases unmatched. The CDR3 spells CASTPEGAGGDTQYF. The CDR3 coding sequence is TGTGCCAGCACCCCGGAGGGAGCGGGAGGAGATACGCAGTATTTT. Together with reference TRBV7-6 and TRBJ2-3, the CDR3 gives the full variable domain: GAGVSQSPRYKVTKRGQDVALRCDPISGHVSLYWYRQALGQGPEFLTYFNYEAQQDKSGLPNDRFSAERPEGSISTLTIQRTEQRDSAMYRCASTPEGAGGDTQYFGPGTRLTVL.

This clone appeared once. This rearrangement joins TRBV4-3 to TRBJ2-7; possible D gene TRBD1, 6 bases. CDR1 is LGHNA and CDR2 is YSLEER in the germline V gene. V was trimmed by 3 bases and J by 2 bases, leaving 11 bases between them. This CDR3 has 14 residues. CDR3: CASSQTGSAYEQYF. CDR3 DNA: TGCGCCAGCAGCCAGACAGGTTCTGCCTACGAGCAGTACTTC.

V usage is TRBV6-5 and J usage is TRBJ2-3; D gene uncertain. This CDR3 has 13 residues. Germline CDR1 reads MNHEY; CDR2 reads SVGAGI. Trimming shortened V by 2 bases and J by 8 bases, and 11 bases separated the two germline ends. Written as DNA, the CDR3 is TGTGCCAGCAGTTACAACCGACCGGGTACGCAGTATTTT. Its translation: CASSYNRPGTQYF.

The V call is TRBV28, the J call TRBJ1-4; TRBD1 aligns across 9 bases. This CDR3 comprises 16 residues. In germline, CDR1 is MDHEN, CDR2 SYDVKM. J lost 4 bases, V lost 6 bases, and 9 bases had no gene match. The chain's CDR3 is CASRPITGGSNEKLFF. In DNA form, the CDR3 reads TGTGCCAGCAGACCTATTACAGGGGGCAGTAATGAAAAACTGTTTTTT.

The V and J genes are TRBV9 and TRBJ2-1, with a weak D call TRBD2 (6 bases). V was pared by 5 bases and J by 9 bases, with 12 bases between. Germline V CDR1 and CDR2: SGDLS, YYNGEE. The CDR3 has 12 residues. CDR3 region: CASSGTDPEQFF. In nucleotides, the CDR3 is TGTGCCAGCAGTGGGACTGATCCTGAGCAGTTCTTC.

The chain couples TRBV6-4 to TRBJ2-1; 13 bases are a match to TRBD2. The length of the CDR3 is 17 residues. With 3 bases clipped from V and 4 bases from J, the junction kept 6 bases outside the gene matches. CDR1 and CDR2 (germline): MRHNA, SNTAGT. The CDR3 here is CASSEVLGLAGYNEQFF. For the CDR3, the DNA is TGTGCCAGCAGTGAAGTCTTGGGACTAGCGGGATACAATGAGCAGTTCTTC.

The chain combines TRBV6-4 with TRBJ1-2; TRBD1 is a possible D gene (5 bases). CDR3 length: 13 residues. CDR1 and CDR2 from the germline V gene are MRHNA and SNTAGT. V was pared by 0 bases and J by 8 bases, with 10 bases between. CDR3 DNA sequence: TGTGCCAGCAGTGACTCCAGGGTTTCCGGCTACACCTTC. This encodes CASSDSRVSGYTF.

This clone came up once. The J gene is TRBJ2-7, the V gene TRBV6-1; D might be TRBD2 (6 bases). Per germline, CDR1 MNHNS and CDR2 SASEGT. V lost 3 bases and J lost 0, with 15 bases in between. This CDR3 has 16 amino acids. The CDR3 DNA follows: TGTGCCAGCAGTGATGGGGTAGGAGGGGTCTCCTACGAGCAGTACTTC. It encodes CASSDGVGGVSYEQYF.

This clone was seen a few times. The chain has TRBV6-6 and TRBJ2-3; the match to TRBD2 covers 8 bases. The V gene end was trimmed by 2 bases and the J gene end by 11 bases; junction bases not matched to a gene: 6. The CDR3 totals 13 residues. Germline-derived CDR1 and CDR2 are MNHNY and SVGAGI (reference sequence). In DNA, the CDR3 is TGTGCCAGCAGTTACGCGGGACTAGAGGGGCAGTATTTT. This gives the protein CASSYAGLEGQYF.

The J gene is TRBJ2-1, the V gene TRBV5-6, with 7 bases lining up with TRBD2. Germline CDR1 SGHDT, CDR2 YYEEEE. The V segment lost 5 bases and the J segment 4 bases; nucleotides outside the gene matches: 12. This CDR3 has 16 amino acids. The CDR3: CASRYGEGLRYNEQFF. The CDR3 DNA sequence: TGTGCCAGCAGGTATGGGGAGGGACTACGGTACAATGAGCAGTTCTTC.

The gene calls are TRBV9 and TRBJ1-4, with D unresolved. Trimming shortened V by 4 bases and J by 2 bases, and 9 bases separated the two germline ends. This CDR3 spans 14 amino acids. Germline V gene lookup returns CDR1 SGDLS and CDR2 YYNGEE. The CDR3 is CASSSFATNEKLFF. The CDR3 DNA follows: TGTGCCAGCAGCAGCTTCGCGACTAATGAAAAACTGTTTTTT.

This chain's CDR3 is CASSVYPGVNEQFF. CDR3 coding DNA: TGTGCCAGCAGCGTATACCCAGGGGTCAATGAGCAGTTCTTC. The rearrangement links TRBV9 to TRBJ2-1, with D tentatively TRBD1 (6 bases). The germline V and J ends were trimmed by 1 base and 6 bases, with 11 bases remaining between them. Germline CDR1 reads SGDLS; CDR2 reads YYNGEE. The CDR3 totals 14 residues.